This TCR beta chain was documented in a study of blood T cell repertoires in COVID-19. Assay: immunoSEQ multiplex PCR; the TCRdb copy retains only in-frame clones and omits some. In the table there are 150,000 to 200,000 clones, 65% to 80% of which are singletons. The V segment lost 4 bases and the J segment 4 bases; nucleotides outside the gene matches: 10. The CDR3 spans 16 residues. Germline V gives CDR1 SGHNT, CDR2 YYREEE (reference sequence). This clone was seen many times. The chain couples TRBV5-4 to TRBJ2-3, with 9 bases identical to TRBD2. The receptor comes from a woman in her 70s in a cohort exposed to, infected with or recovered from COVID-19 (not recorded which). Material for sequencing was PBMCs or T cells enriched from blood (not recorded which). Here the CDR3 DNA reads TGTGCCAGCAGCCAGAAGCGGGAGGCGAGATCAGATACGCAGTATTTT. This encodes CASSQKREARSDTQYF.